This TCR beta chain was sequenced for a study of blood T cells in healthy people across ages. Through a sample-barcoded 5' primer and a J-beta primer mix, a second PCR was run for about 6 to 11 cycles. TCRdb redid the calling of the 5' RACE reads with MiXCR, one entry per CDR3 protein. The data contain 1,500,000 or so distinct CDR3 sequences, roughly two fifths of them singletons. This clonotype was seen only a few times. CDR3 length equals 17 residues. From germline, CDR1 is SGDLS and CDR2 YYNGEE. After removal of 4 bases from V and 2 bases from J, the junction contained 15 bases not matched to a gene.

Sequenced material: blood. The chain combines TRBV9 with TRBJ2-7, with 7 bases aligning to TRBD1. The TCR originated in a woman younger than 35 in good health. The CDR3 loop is CASSSHLQGSRAYEQYF. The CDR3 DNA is TGTGCCAGCAGCTCGCACCTACAGGGGTCCAGGGCCTACGAGCAGTACTTC.